A single TCR beta chain is shown here with its context. As processed by the authors: Quantification of nucleated cells was approximated via reference gene primer amplification. This table comes from immunoSEQ multiplex PCR, and its TCRdb copy is limited to in-frame clones, with some not included. V, J and clone size are taken as reported in that table, and D and trimming were inferred from the DNA itself. The table has some 330,000 clones, approximately 90% seen once. The data derive from a study of blood T cell repertoires in COVID-19. Study summary: There were acute and convalescent COVID-19 samples, and they came from the United States, Italy and Spain.

The CDR3 is 16 amino acids. Germline CDR1 and CDR2: SGHVS and FQNEAQ. Trimming removed 0 bases at V and 0 bases at J, with 11 bases between. The V call is TRBV7-8, the J call TRBJ1-1; a possible D gene is TRBD1 (5 bases). The sequence was collected from a woman in her fifties or sixties with active or convalescent COVID-19. Sequenced input: peripheral blood. CDR3 DNA sequence: TGTGCCAGCAGCTTAGCGGGACTGGGCATGAACACTGAAGCTTTCTTT. Translated: CASSLAGLGMNTEAFF.